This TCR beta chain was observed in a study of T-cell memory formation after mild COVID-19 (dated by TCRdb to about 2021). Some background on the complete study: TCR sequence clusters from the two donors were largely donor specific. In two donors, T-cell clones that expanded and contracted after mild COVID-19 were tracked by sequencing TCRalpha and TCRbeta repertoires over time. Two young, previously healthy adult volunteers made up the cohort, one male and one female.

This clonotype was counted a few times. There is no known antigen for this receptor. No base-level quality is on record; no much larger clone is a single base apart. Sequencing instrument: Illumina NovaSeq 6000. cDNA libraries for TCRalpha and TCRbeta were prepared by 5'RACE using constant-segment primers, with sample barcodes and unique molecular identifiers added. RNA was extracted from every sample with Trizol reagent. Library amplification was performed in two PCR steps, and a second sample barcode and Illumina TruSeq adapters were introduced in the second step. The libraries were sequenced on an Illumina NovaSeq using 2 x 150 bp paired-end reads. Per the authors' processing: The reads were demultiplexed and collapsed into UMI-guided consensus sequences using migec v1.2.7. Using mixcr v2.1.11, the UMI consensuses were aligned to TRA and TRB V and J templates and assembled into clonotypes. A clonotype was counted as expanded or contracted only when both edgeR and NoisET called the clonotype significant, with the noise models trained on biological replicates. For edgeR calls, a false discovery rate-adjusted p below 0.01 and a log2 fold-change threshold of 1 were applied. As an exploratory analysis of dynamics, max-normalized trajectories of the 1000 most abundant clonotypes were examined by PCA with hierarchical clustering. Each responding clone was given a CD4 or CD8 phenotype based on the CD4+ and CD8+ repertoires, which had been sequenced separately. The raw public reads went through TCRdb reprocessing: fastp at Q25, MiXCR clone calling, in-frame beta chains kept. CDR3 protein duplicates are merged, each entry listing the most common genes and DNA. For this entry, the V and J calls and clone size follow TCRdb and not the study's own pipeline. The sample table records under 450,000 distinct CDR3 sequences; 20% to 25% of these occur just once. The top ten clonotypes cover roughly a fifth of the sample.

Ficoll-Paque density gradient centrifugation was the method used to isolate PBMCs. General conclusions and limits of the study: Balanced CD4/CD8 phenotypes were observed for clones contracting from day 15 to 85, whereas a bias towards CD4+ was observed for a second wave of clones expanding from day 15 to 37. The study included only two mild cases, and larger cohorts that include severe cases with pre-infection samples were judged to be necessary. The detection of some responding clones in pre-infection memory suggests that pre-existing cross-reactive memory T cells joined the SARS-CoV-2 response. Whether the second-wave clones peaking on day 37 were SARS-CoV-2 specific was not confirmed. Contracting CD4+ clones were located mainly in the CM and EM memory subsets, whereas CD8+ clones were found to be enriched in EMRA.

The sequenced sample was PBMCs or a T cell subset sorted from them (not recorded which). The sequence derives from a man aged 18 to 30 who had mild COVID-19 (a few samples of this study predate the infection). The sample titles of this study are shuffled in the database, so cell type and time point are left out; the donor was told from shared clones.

This receptor carries the CDR3 CASKTYSATNTGELFF. The bases read TGCGCCAGTAAAACCTATTCGGCGACGAACACCGGGGAGCTGTTTTTT. The chain was built from TRBV5-1 and TRBJ2-2, with no confidently assigned D gene. The CDR3, from cysteine to phenylalanine, totals 16 residues. CDR3 DNA is the only sequence kept; it has 48 bases, read in frame from the first base. According to the germline V gene, CDR1 reads SGHRS and CDR2 reads YFSETQ. The V end loses 8 bases and the J end loses 0 bases, and a stretch of 17 bases separates them. With the portions outside the CDR3 filled from the reference TRBV5-1 and TRBJ2-2 genes, the complete variable region becomes KAGVTQTPRYLIKTRGQQVTLSCSPISGHRSVSWYQQTPGQGLQFLFEYFSETQRNKGNFPGRFSGRQFSNSRSEMNVSTLELGDSALYLCASKTYSATNTGELFFGEGSRLTVL.